These 32 T cell receptor beta chains were sequenced from one sample in a study of T cells in localized non-small cell lung cancer. Clones were sequenced by immunoSEQ multiplex PCR, and TCRdb holds only the in-frame ones, with some missing. The sample holds approximately 35,000 clones, around 90% seen once. The sample here was PBMCs, taken before any cancer treatment. Every receptor here comes from a man aged 35-69 years with stage II lung adenocarcinoma.

Here the CDR3 DNA reads TGCAGCGTTGATCTAGCGGGAGGCCATGCCACCGGGGAGCTGTTTTTT. This codes for CSVDLAGGHATGELFF. This sequence joins TRBV29-1 and TRBJ2-2; TRBD2 agrees at 11 bases. Germline trimming cut 3 bases from V and 4 bases from J; bases unmatched to any gene: 7. From germline, CDR1 is SQVTM and CDR2 ANQGSEA. This CDR3 spans 16 amino acids.

The CDR3 is CATHGEGQTHEQYF. The CDR3 DNA sequence: TGTGCCACCCACGGAGAAGGACAGACCCACGAGCAGTACTTC. The chain carries TRBV11-2 and TRBJ2-7; maybe TRBD1 (6 bases). Trimming took 10 bases from V and 5 from J, leaving 21 bases between them. The germline CDR1 and CDR2 sequences are SGHAT and FQNNGV. The CDR3 covers 14 residues.

The V call is TRBV15, the J call TRBJ2-7; D is undetermined. CDR1 is LNHNV and CDR2 is YYDKDF in the germline V gene (reference sequence). The CDR3 has 13 residues. Trimming removed 0 bases at V and 2 bases at J, with 5 bases between. CDR3 coding DNA: TGTGCCACCAGCAGAGATGGAACCTACGAGCAGTACTTC. This codes for CATSRDGTYEQYF.

This rearrangement joins TRBV14 to TRBJ2-7; D gene uncertain. V shed 4 bases and J shed 2 bases, with 9 bases lying between them. The CDR3 sequence is 13 residues long. CDR1 and CDR2 (germline): SGHDN, FVKESK. CDR3 sequence: CASSPPGAYEQYF. The CDR3 nucleotides are TGTGCCAGCAGCCCACCAGGAGCCTACGAGCAGTACTTC.

This chain uses TRBV18 with TRBJ2-2, with D perhaps matching TRBD1 (5 bases). With 3 bases removed from V and 7 bases from J, the gap between germline ends came to 18 bases. The CDR3 consists of 16 residues. Germline lookup yields CDR1 KGHSH and CDR2 LQKENI. CDR3 sequence: CASSPKTATGYGELFF. As DNA, the CDR3 is TGTGCCAGCTCACCTAAGACAGCCACCGGGTACGGGGAGCTGTTTTTT.

The chain has TRBV6-1 and TRBJ2-7; D possibly corresponds to TRBD1 (5 bases). This CDR3 contains 16 residues. Germline V gene data show CDR1 as MNHNS and CDR2 as SASEGT. Trimming cost V 1 base and J 2 bases, with 15 bases left between them. The CDR3 nucleotides are TGTGCCAGCAGTGAAGGGTTTGGTGGCAGGGCCTACGAGCAGTACTTC. This codes for CASSEGFGGRAYEQYF.

V gene TRBV5-3 combines with J gene TRBJ2-7; D may be TRBD1 or TRBD2 (5 bases each). TRBV5-3 is an ORF, and what it does is uncertain. V was cut by 4 bases and J by 7 bases, with 21 bases left in between. This CDR3 is built from 15 residues. CDR3: CARSQIRVGEREQYF. CDR3 sequence (DNA): TGTGCCAGAAGCCAAATCAGAGTAGGGGAGCGGGAGCAGTACTTC.

The genes are TRBV2 and TRBJ2-2, with 8 bases lining up with TRBD2. V was clipped by 8 bases and J by 4 bases; unmatched bases: 3. CDR1 and CDR2 from the germline V gene are SNHLY and FYNNEI. This CDR3 has 13 amino acids. This CDR3 is CASDGGGTGELFF. CDR3 nucleotides: TGTGCCAGCGACGGGGGGGGCACCGGGGAGCTGTTTTTT. The full variable domain, rest sourced from reference TRBV2 and TRBJ2-2, is EPEVTQTPSHQVTQMGQEVILRCVPISNHLYFYWYRQILGQKVEFLVSFYNNEISEKSEIFDDQFSVERPDGSNFTLKIRSTKLEDSAMYFCASDGGGTGELFFGEGSRLTVL.

The count of this clone is one. J is TRBJ1-2 and V is TRBV5-4; the match to TRBD1 covers 11 bases. With 4 bases clipped from V and 2 bases from J, the junction kept 10 bases outside the gene matches. Germline V gene data show CDR1 as SGHNT and CDR2 as YYREEE (reference sequence). The CDR3 runs to 17 residues. This chain's CDR3 is CASSSGQGAGGNYGYTF. CDR3 in DNA: TGTGCCAGCAGCAGCGGACAGGGGGCCGGTGGGAACTATGGCTACACCTTC.

The chain is built from TRBV28 and TRBJ1-2, with 7 bases fitting TRBD1. The germline V gene has CDR1 MDHEN and CDR2 SYDVKM. The CDR3 is 13 residues long. Trimming removed 6 bases from V and 7 bases from J; junction bases left unmatched: 8. The CDR3, as DNA: TGTGCCAGCAGGCGACAGGGTTTAAGTGGCTACACCTTC. The encoded protein is CASRRQGLSGYTF.

On this clone itself: The junction shows a germline mismatch at one end, possibly a read error. The J gene is TRBJ2-7, the V gene TRBV13; D possibly corresponds to TRBD1 (6 bases). Germline V gives CDR1 PRHDT, CDR2 FYEKMQ (reference sequence). The CDR3 is made up of 12 amino acids. CDR3 nucleotide sequence: TGTGCCAGCAGCTTACCTCAGGGGAGATTGAACTTC. Translated: CASSLPQGRLNF. The full variable domain, its missing parts supplied by reference TRBV13 and TRBJ2-7, is AAGVIQSPRHLIKEKRETATLKCYPIPRHDTVYWYQQGPGQDPQFLISFYEKMQSDKGSIPDRFSAQQFSDYHSELNMSSLELGDSALYFCASSLPQGRLNFGPGTRLTVT.

Here the CDR3 DNA reads TGTGCCAGTAGTCTCATAGGGGGAGGACAGCCCCAGCATTTT. Amino acids: CASSLIGGGQPQHF. The chain is built from TRBV19 and TRBJ1-5, with D possibly TRBD1 on 6 matching bases. The CDR3 is made up of 14 amino acids. CDR1 is LNHDA and CDR2 is SQIVND in the germline V gene (reference sequence). V shed 5 bases and J shed 7 bases, with 15 bases lying between them.

The gene calls are TRBV5-1 and TRBJ2-7; D not certain. The CDR3 runs 14 residues. Trimming stripped 3 bases from V and 2 bases from J, with 12 bases between. Per the germline V gene, CDR1 is SGHRS and CDR2 is YFSETQ. Here the CDR3 DNA reads TGCGCCAGCAGCTCTTGGATGGATGCCTACGAGCAGTACTTC. Protein product: CASSSWMDAYEQYF.

This chain joins TRBV15 and TRBJ2-3; D is undetermined. V was pared by 3 bases and J by 10 bases, with 8 bases between. Per the germline V gene, CDR1 is LNHNV and CDR2 is YYDKDF (reference sequence). This CDR3 is built from 11 residues. In nucleotides, the CDR3 is TGTGCCACCAGCAGTGGGTGGGCGCAGTATTTT. This encodes CATSSGWAQYF.

This clone came up once. The J gene is TRBJ2-1, the V gene TRBV5-4, with 8 bases identical to TRBD2. The CDR3 runs to 12 residues. Trimming cost V 2 bases and J 14 bases; bases outside gene matches: 6. Looked up from germline, CDR1 is SGHNT and CDR2 is YYREEE (reference sequence). This chain's CDR3 is CASSFRTSRKFF. The CDR3 DNA is TGTGCCAGCAGCTTCCGGACTAGCAGGAAGTTCTTC.

The chain links TRBV27 to TRBJ1-1, with D possibly matching TRBD1 (6 bases). Trimming removed 1 base from V and 5 bases from J, with 14 bases in between. CDR1 is MNHEY, CDR2 SMNVEV, per germline (reference sequence). CDR3 length: 15 amino acids. The CDR3: CASSLFTGKSTEAFF. CDR3 DNA sequence: TGTGCCAGCAGTTTATTCACAGGGAAGTCAACTGAAGCTTTCTTT.

This sequence joins TRBV2 and TRBJ1-1; D is undetermined. Germline CDR1 reads SNHLY; CDR2 reads FYNNEI. Trimming left V 3 bases short and J 0 bases short, with 14 bases between. The CDR3 consists of 16 residues. DNA of the CDR3: TGTGCCAGCAGTGATCTCGCCGTATTCCTGAACACTGAAGCTTTCTTT. Translated, it gives CASSDLAVFLNTEAFF.

V is TRBV5-1 and J is TRBJ2-5; TRBD1 might be the D (5 bases). Per germline, CDR1 SGHRS and CDR2 YFSETQ. Trimming stripped 1 base from V and 3 bases from J, with 13 bases between. This CDR3 is 15 amino acids long. The CDR3 protein is CASSLLRIGEETQYF. DNA for the CDR3: TGCGCCAGCAGCTTGCTTCGTATAGGGGAAGAGACCCAGTACTTC.

The V gene is TRBV10-2, the J gene TRBJ1-1, with D perhaps TRBD1 (5 bases). The CDR3 loop spans 14 amino acids. V lost 4 bases and J 6 bases, leaving 15 bases between the germline ends. Germline loops: CDR1 WSHSY, CDR2 SAAADI. The chain's CDR3 is CASSVGTPGAEAFF. The CDR3 nucleotides read TGCGCCAGCAGTGTGGGGACGCCGGGGGCTGAAGCTTTCTTT.

The chain carries TRBV28 and TRBJ1-2; possible D gene TRBD1, 5 bases. There are 14 residues in the CDR3. With 6 bases removed from V and 1 base from J, the gap between germline ends came to 12 bases. The germline gives CDR1 MDHEN, CDR2 SYDVKM. CDR3 nucleotide sequence: TGTGCCAGCAGGTTGGGACTGAGTAACTATGGCTACACCTTC. Amino acid sequence: CASRLGLSNYGYTF.

The chain uses TRBV14 and TRBJ1-3, with D tentatively TRBD1 (5 bases). CDR3 length: 15 residues. The V gene lost 6 bases and the J gene lost 0 bases, with 12 bases spanning the gap. The germline V gene encodes CDR1 SGHDN and CDR2 FVKESK. The CDR3 nucleotides are TGTGCCAGCAGACTCGCCGGGACCTCTGGAAACACCATATATTTT. Translating gives CASRLAGTSGNTIYF.

The chain recombines TRBV28 with TRBJ1-2, with 8 bases fitting TRBD1. The V gene end was trimmed by 5 bases and the J gene end by 8 bases; junction bases not matched to a gene: 7. The CDR3 is 13 residues long. Looked up from germline, CDR1 is MDHEN and CDR2 is SYDVKM. CDR3 sequence reads: CASSEGTGRGYTF. CDR3 nucleotides: TGTGCCAGCAGTGAAGGGACAGGCAGGGGCTACACCTTC.

For this clone: The junction does not match germline at one end; this may be a read error. Other DNA variants within this sample encode the same CDR3. V usage is TRBV7-2 and J usage is TRBJ2-1; no firm D call. The germline V gene encodes CDR1 SGHTA and CDR2 FQGNSA. The CDR3 loop spans 11 amino acids. The CDR3 is CASSYTDEQFF. The CDR3 DNA sequence: TGTGCTAGCAGTTACACCGATGAGCAGTTCTTC.

The chain uses TRBV2 and TRBJ1-1; no reliable D call. Trimming removed 0 bases from V and 4 bases from J, with 6 bases in between. The CDR3 extends over 13 amino acids. Looked up from germline, CDR1 is SNHLY and CDR2 is FYNNEI. CDR3 loop: CASSEASLTEAFF. The CDR3 region has the DNA TGTGCCAGCAGTGAAGCCAGCCTCACTGAAGCTTTCTTT.

The rearrangement joins TRBV10-1 to TRBJ2-1; D possibly corresponds to TRBD1 (6 bases). The V end lost 4 bases, the J end lost 12 bases, and 10 bases lay between the germline ends. CDR3 size: 11 residues. Germline V gives CDR1 WNHNN, CDR2 SYGVQD (reference sequence). The CDR3 sequence: CASSGARGQFF. In DNA, the CDR3 is TGCGCCAGCAGTGGAGCCAGGGGGCAGTTCTTC.

The chain combines TRBV28 with TRBJ2-7; unclear D gene. CDR1 and CDR2 from the germline V gene are MDHEN and SYDVKM. V was trimmed by 6 bases and J by 2 bases, leaving 14 bases between them. The CDR3 extends over 14 amino acids. In DNA form, the CDR3 reads TGTGCCAGCAGCCCCCCCGGGTTAGCCTACGAGCAGTACTTC. Residues: CASSPPGLAYEQYF.

The rearrangement joins TRBV7-2 to TRBJ2-1, with a weak D call TRBD1 (6 bases). The V gene's germline CDR1 is SGHTA and CDR2 FQGNSA. CDR3 size: 14 residues. V shed 5 bases and J shed 0 bases, with 8 bases lying between them. CDR3 nucleotide sequence: TGTGCCAGCAGCCGAGGGGGCTCCTACAATGAGCAGTTCTTC. Amino acids: CASSRGGSYNEQFF.

This rearrangement joins TRBV7-9 to TRBJ1-2, with 9 bases that match TRBD1. The V and J ends lost 4 bases and 7 bases, in that order; junction bases with no gene match: 10. The germline gives CDR1 SEHNR, CDR2 FQNEAQ (reference sequence). The CDR3 loop spans 15 amino acids. This CDR3 reads CASSSNSDRGSGYTF. The CDR3 nucleotides are TGTGCCAGCAGCTCCAATTCGGACAGGGGATCTGGCTACACCTTC.

V usage is TRBV28 and J usage is TRBJ2-2, with D perhaps TRBD1 or TRBD2 (5 bases each). Trimming took off 10 bases at V and 0 bases at J, with 18 bases between the two ends. The CDR3 is 16 amino acids. The V gene's germline CDR1 is MDHEN and CDR2 SYDVKM. The CDR3 here is CATRSPGTSNTGELFF. In DNA, the CDR3 is TGTGCCACGCGCTCTCCCGGGACCTCGAACACCGGGGAGCTGTTTTTT.

The chain is built from TRBV5-4 and TRBJ1-1; D might be TRBD1 (5 bases). V lost 5 bases, J lost 0 bases, and 11 bases lay in between. The CDR3 is made up of 14 amino acids. Germline V lookup: CDR1 SGHNT, CDR2 YYREEE (reference sequence). This CDR3 is CASRFGTVNTEAFF. CDR3 coding DNA: TGTGCCAGCAGGTTCGGGACCGTGAACACTGAAGCTTTCTTT.

This clone was seen a few times. V and J are TRBV27 and TRBJ2-4; 7 bases match TRBD1. The J segment lost 6 bases and the V segment lost 5 bases, leaving 7 bases of the junction unmatched. CDR3 length equals 14 residues. Germline CDR1 reads MNHEY; CDR2 reads SMNVEV (reference sequence). The CDR3 sequence: CASSPGTAANIQYF. CDR3 nucleotides: TGTGCCAGCAGTCCCGGGACAGCGGCAAACATTCAGTACTTC.

This clone was counted once. CDR3: CASSPTRARTEAFF. The CDR3 DNA is TGTGCCAGCAGCCCGACACGGGCGCGCACTGAAGCTTTCTTT. The chain uses TRBV7-8 and TRBJ1-1; D remains unclear. CDR1 is SGHVS and CDR2 is FQNEAQ in the germline V gene. The CDR3 has 14 amino acids. V was shortened by 5 bases and J by 4 bases, with 14 bases between the two germline ends. Together with reference TRBV7-8 and TRBJ1-1, the CDR3 gives the full variable domain: GAGVSQSPRYKVAKRGQDVALRCDPISGHVSLFWYQQALGQGPEFLTYFQNEAQLDKSGLPSDRFFAERPEGSVSTLKIQRTQQEDSAVYLCASSPTRARTEAFFGQGTRLTVV.